This T cell receptor beta chain is drawn from a study of shared clonotypes between healthy human individuals. Findings and limits, study-wide: With a few donors compared, about 5% of naive CD4 clonotypes were shared.

Trimming removed 0 bases from V and 2 bases from J, with 11 bases in between. The CDR3 totals 16 residues. Germline V gene lookup returns CDR1 SEHNR and CDR2 FQNEAQ (reference sequence). Regarding this clone: No antigen is known for it.

Assay runs were performed at deep level. Here immunoSEQ multiplex PCR was the method, and the copy in TCRdb shows in-frame clones only, minus some. The repertoire holds about 660,000 clones, with around 72% as singletons. The origin of this receptor is a young woman in good health. Sequencing was carried out using memory CD4+ T cells sorted from blood. Subset reported: CD45RA-negative fraction. The chain has TRBV7-9 and TRBJ1-3; D gene uncertain. The CDR3 DNA is TGTGCCAGCAGCTTAGCAGGGCCCGGCGCTGGAAACACCATATATTTT. It translates to CASSLAGPGAGNTIYF.